This entry lists 5 T cell receptor beta chains sequenced from one sample in a study of T cell responses to AZD1222 COVID-19 vaccine. Libraries were prepared by immunoSEQ multiplex PCR; TCRdb keeps only in-frame clonotypes and omits some of them. The sample contains roughly 90,000 clones, roughly nine tenths of which appear only once. The material was peripheral blood, obtained 28 days after the second AZD1222 dose. The receptors shown here come from an adult who received the AZD1222 COVID-19 vaccine.

The gene calls are TRBV18 and TRBJ1-1; D is undetermined. Per germline, CDR1 KGHSH and CDR2 LQKENI. The CDR3 is made up of 17 amino acids. Trimming shortened V by 1 base and J by 0 bases, and 15 bases separated the two germline ends. CDR3 nucleotides: TGTGCCAGCTCACCACGGCTGTCCAGCCTAATGAACACTGAAGCTTTCTTT. Its translation: CASSPRLSSLMNTEAFF.

The chain carries TRBV30 and TRBJ1-6; 8 bases agree with TRBD1. The CDR3 runs 18 residues. In germline, CDR1 is GTSNPN, CDR2 SVGIG (reference sequence). V shed 5 bases and J 6 bases; nucleotides not matched to a gene: 18. The CDR3 region is CAWEKQGQGGIFNSPLHF. The CDR3 DNA reads TGTGCCTGGGAAAAACAAGGACAGGGAGGGATCTTTAATTCACCCCTCCACTTT.

With regard to this clone: The same CDR3 is also encoded by other DNA sequences in this sample. The chain has TRBV3-1 (or the pseudogene TRBV3-2) and TRBJ1-5; 12 nucleotides line up with TRBD1. V shed 3 bases and J 7 bases; nucleotides not matched to a gene: 4. The CDR3 is 15 amino acids. Germline-derived CDR1 and CDR2 are LGHDT and YNNKEL (reference sequence). CDR3 loop: CASSQGQGAGQPQHF. The CDR3 nucleotides are TGTGCCAGCAGCCAGGGACAGGGGGCGGGGCAGCCCCAGCATTTT.

The chain links TRBV28 to TRBJ1-1; D gene unclear. V was trimmed by 6 bases and J by 1 base, leaving 21 bases between them. The CDR3 has 17 amino acids. Germline V lookup: CDR1 MDHEN, CDR2 SYDVKM. The CDR3 DNA reads TGTGCCAGCAGACCTTTCACGGCGTCTCGGGCGAACACTGAAGCTTTCTTT. Encoded protein: CASRPFTASRANTEAFF.

The chain couples TRBV12-5 to TRBJ1-3; maybe TRBD1 (5 bases). Trimming removed 4 bases from V and 3 bases from J, with 7 bases in between. CDR3 length: 13 residues. Germline V CDR1 and CDR2: LGHNT, FRNRAP. CDR3 DNA: TGTGCTAGTGGTTGGGGCAGTGGAAACACCATATATTTT. Encoded protein: CASGWGSGNTIYF.